The 28 T cell receptor beta chains below were found in one sample sequenced in a study of blood T cell repertoires in COVID-19. Generated by immunoSEQ multiplex PCR, the TCRdb table keeps only in-frame clones and is missing some. There are under 95,000 clones in the sample; over 70% occur only once, and roughly a third lies in the top ten. Material for sequencing was peripheral blood. These receptors all come from an elderly woman with active or convalescent COVID-19.

The V call is TRBV28, the J call TRBJ1-3, with D possibly matching TRBD1 (5 bases). The V end was cut by 2 bases, the J end by 2 bases, with 13 bases between. The CDR3 contains 16 residues. Germline V gene data show CDR1 as MDHEN and CDR2 as SYDVKM. The CDR3 region is CASSLQGVSPGNTIYF. As DNA, the CDR3 is TGTGCCAGCAGTTTACAAGGGGTATCACCTGGAAACACCATATATTTT.

This chain links TRBV29-1 with TRBJ1-2; D remains ambiguous. The CDR3 has 11 amino acids. CDR1 and CDR2 from the germline V gene are SQVTM and ANQGSEA. Trimming pared 4 bases from V and 6 bases from J, leaving 9 bases between. This CDR3 is CSVVLVDGYTF. The CDR3 DNA is TGCAGCGTTGTTTTGGTAGATGGCTACACCTTC.

This chain joins TRBV3-1 (or the pseudogene TRBV3-2) and TRBJ1-1; a weak D match, TRBD1 (5 bases). The V and J ends lost 4 bases and 7 bases respectively, with 16 bases between them. Germline CDR1 LGHDT, CDR2 YNNKEL (reference sequence). The CDR3 runs to 14 residues. In DNA form, the CDR3 reads TGTGCCAGCAGCCCCGGCGGCAGGGTGGTTGAAGCTTTCTTT. This translates into CASSPGGRVVEAFF.

The chain joins TRBV28 to TRBJ1-2; no reliable D call. This CDR3 comprises 12 residues. Trimming removed 7 bases at V and 0 bases at J, with 6 bases between. Germline-derived CDR1 and CDR2 are MDHEN and SYDVKM. The DNA for the CDR3 is TGTGCCAGCACCCCAGCTAACTATGGCTACACCTTC. Its protein is CASTPANYGYTF.

This chain uses TRBV28 with TRBJ2-5, with TRBD2 as a possible D gene (7 bases). Trimming took 7 bases from V and 7 from J, leaving 25 bases between them. The CDR3 has 16 amino acids. Germline CDR1 MDHEN, CDR2 SYDVKM. CDR3 region: CASTPYGGGVGATQYF. Here the CDR3 DNA reads TGTGCCAGCACCCCATACGGAGGGGGGGTAGGGGCGACCCAGTACTTC.

This rearrangement joins TRBV28 to TRBJ1-2; 8 nucleotides agree with TRBD1. The junction had 11 bases not matched to a gene; V was cut back by 4 bases and J by 7 bases. Germline loops: CDR1 MDHEN, CDR2 SYDVKM. The CDR3 covers 15 residues. For the CDR3, the DNA is TGTGCCAGCAGTTCCCCGACAGGGGATTTAGGTGGCTACACCTTC. It translates to CASSSPTGDLGGYTF.

This chain joins TRBV2 and TRBJ1-1; 12 bases are a match to TRBD1. V lost 2 bases, J lost 11 bases, and 6 bases stayed unmatched. CDR1 and CDR2 from the germline V gene are SNHLY and FYNNEI. The CDR3 sequence is 14 residues long. Here the CDR3 DNA reads TGTGCCAGCAGTGAATGGGACAGGGGGCACGGGGCTTTCTTT. Residues: CASSEWDRGHGAFF.

V is TRBV19 and J is TRBJ2-6; D may be TRBD2 (5 bases). Trimming stripped 6 bases from V and 0 bases from J, with 21 bases between. In germline, CDR1 is LNHDA, CDR2 SQIVND (reference sequence). This CDR3 contains 19 residues. CDR3 sequence reads: CASRRAGPGGPSGANVLTF. As DNA, the CDR3 is TGTGCCAGTAGGAGGGCCGGCCCTGGCGGCCCCTCTGGGGCCAACGTCCTGACTTTC.

The gene calls are TRBV3-1 (or the pseudogene TRBV3-2) and TRBJ2-7, with TRBD1 matching over 8 bases. Trimming removed 0 bases from V and 7 bases from J; junction bases left unmatched: 11. Germline loops: CDR1 LGHDT, CDR2 YNNKEL (reference sequence). The CDR3 sequence is 16 residues long. CDR3: CASSQDGQGARWEQYF. Written as DNA, the CDR3 is TGTGCCAGCAGCCAAGACGGCCAGGGGGCGCGGTGGGAGCAGTACTTC.

The chain carries TRBV30 and TRBJ1-2, with D perhaps matching TRBD1 (5 bases). Trimming removed 0 bases at V and 8 bases at J, with 7 bases between. The CDR3 spans 11 residues. Germline V gene sequence: CDR1 GTSNPN, CDR2 SVGIG (reference sequence). The CDR3: CAWSVGVGYTF. CDR3 in DNA: TGTGCCTGGAGTGTAGGGGTCGGCTACACCTTC.

This chain connects TRBV6-2 or TRBV6-3 to TRBJ1-1, with 8 bases fitting TRBD1. The trim removed 5 bases at V and 10 bases at J, leaving 12 bases unmatched. Germline CDR1 MNHEY, CDR2 SVGEGT. This CDR3 comprises 14 residues. The CDR3 coding sequence is TGTGCCAGCAGTATTCTCGGACAGGGAGGGCGAGCTTTCTTT. This sequence encodes CASSILGQGGRAFF.

The gene calls are TRBV7-2 and TRBJ2-3; D is possibly TRBD2 (5 bases). The CDR3 totals 14 residues. V was clipped by 2 bases and J by 5 bases, with 11 bases between them. The germline V gene encodes CDR1 SGHTA and CDR2 FQGNSA. Here the CDR3 DNA reads TGTGCCAGCAGCTTAAATCCGGGGATAGATACGCAGTATTTT. It is translated as CASSLNPGIDTQYF. Based on the CDR3 plus reference TRBV7-2 and TRBJ2-3, the full variable domain is GAGVSQSPSNKVTEKGKDVELRCDPISGHTALYWYRQSLGQGLEFLIYFQGNSAPDKSGLPSDRFSAERTGGSVSTLTIQRTQQEDSAVYLCASSLNPGIDTQYFGPGTRLTVL.

V usage is TRBV18 and J usage is TRBJ1-2; 9 bases map to TRBD1. Germline V lookup: CDR1 KGHSH, CDR2 LQKENI. J was trimmed by 4 bases and V by 3 bases; bases with no gene match: 12. The CDR3 is made up of 17 amino acids. The CDR3 region has the DNA TGTGCCAGCTCACCCCAACCCGGGACAGGGATTCGCTATGGCTACACCTTC. Translation: CASSPQPGTGIRYGYTF.

CDR3: CASSPATGEGYTF. The CDR3 DNA sequence: TGTGCCAGCTCACCAGCTACAGGGGAAGGCTACACCTTC. The V gene is TRBV18, the J gene TRBJ1-2; 7 bases agree with TRBD1. Germline V lookup: CDR1 KGHSH, CDR2 LQKENI. With V trimmed by 2 bases and J by 8 bases, 5 bases remained unmatched. The CDR3 length is 13 residues.

For the CDR3, the DNA is TGTGCCTGCGGGGGGGGCAGTTTAGCCTCCTACGAGCAGTACTTC. Its protein is CACGGGSLASYEQYF. V usage is TRBV28 and J usage is TRBJ2-7; 9 positions match TRBD2. J gave up 0 bases and V 11 bases, and 11 bases lay outside the gene matches. The germline gives CDR1 MDHEN, CDR2 SYDVKM. The CDR3 has 15 residues.

The chain couples TRBV7-3 to TRBJ2-1, with D unresolved. Germline V gives CDR1 SGHTA, CDR2 FQGTGA. This CDR3 has 14 residues. Trimming shortened V by 1 base and J by 3 bases, and 7 bases separated the two germline ends. CDR3 protein: CASSLNGDYNEQFF. Written as DNA, the CDR3 is TGTGCCAGCAGCTTAAACGGAGACTACAATGAGCAGTTCTTC.

The chain's CDR3 is CASESSGNTIYF. The CDR3 nucleotides read TGTGCCAGCGAGAGCTCTGGAAACACCATATATTTT. V gene TRBV2 combines with J gene TRBJ1-3, with D uncertain. Germline assignment: CDR1 SNHLY and CDR2 FYNNEI. Deletions cut 8 bases from V and 0 bases from J, with 5 bases between. The CDR3 extends over 12 amino acids.

The CDR3 region has the DNA TGTGCCAGCAAAGCCGGGAGCAACACAGATACGCAGTATTTT. Protein sequence: CASKAGSNTDTQYF. The V gene is TRBV27, the J gene TRBJ2-3; a possible D gene is TRBD2 (6 bases). Germline-derived CDR1 and CDR2 are MNHEY and SMNVEV (reference sequence). V gave up 7 bases and J gave up 2 bases, with 13 bases separating them. This CDR3 comprises 14 residues.

V and J are TRBV9 and TRBJ1-5; D not certain. The CDR3 has 15 residues. With 0 bases removed from V and 0 bases from J, the gap between germline ends came to 7 bases. Germline V gene data show CDR1 as SGDLS and CDR2 as YYNGEE. The CDR3 DNA follows: TGTGCCAGCAGCGTAGCCGGGGATAGCAATCAGCCCCAGCATTTT. It translates to CASSVAGDSNQPQHF. The entire variable domain, with the rest obtained from reference TRBV9 and TRBJ1-5, is as follows: DSGVTQTPKHLITATGQRVTLRCSPRSGDLSVYWYQQSLDQGLQFLIQYYNGEERAKGNILERFSAQQFPDLHSELNLSSLELGDSALYFCASSVAGDSNQPQHFGDGTRLSIL.

This chain connects TRBV19 to TRBJ2-5; 9 nucleotides line up with TRBD1. This CDR3 has 16 residues. V trimming: 4 bases; J trimming: 2 bases; junction bases outside the gene matches: 8. Germline V gene data show CDR1 as LNHDA and CDR2 as SQIVND (reference sequence). CDR3 coding DNA: TGTGCCAGTAGTACCCCTTTGACAGGGGGGCAAGAGACCCAGTACTTC. It encodes CASSTPLTGGQETQYF. The entire variable domain, with the rest obtained from reference TRBV19 and TRBJ2-5, is as follows: DGGITQSPKYLFRKEGQNVTLSCEQNLNHDAMYWYRQDPGQGLRLIYYSQIVNDFQKGDIAEGYSVSREKKESFPLTVTSAQKNPTAFYLCASSTPLTGGQETQYFGPGTRLLVL.

The chain employs TRBV12-5 and TRBJ2-7, with TRBD1 matching 9 bases. The J segment lost 3 bases and the V segment lost 3 bases, leaving 9 bases of the junction unmatched. CDR3 length equals 16 residues. Per the germline V gene, CDR1 is LGHNT and CDR2 is FRNRAP. The CDR3: CASGFIEDRGVYEQYF. DNA for the CDR3: TGTGCTAGTGGTTTCATCGAAGACAGGGGGGTCTACGAGCAGTACTTC. Using reference TRBV12-5 and TRBJ2-7 for the parts outside the CDR3, the full variable domain is DARVTQTPRHKVTEMGQEVTMRCQPILGHNTVFWYRQTMMQGLELLAYFRNRAPLDDSGMPKDRFSAEMPDATLATLKIQPSEPRDSAVYFCASGFIEDRGVYEQYFGPGTRLTVT.

The chain links TRBV5-4 to TRBJ2-7, with TRBD1 as a possible D gene (6 bases). The CDR3 is 15 amino acids. CDR1 and CDR2 from the germline V gene are SGHNT and YYREEE (reference sequence). V was cut by 0 bases and J by 1 base, with 11 bases left in between. The chain's CDR3 is CASSLAGGQSYEQYF. The CDR3 nucleotides read TGTGCCAGCAGCTTGGCTGGGGGACAATCCTACGAGCAGTACTTC.

Written as DNA, the CDR3 is TGTGCCAGCAGCTCCCCAACCCTGTGGAGGGGCGACGTTGGGGAAGCTTTCTTT. Protein: CASSSPTLWRGDVGEAFF. This rearrangement joins TRBV5-6 to TRBJ1-1, with D possibly TRBD1 on 5 matching bases. Germline assignment: CDR1 SGHDT and CDR2 YYEEEE. V was pared by 3 bases and J by 8 bases, with 29 bases between. The length of the CDR3 is 18 residues. Complete variable domain (other parts from reference TRBV5-6 and TRBJ1-1): DAGVTQSPTHLIKTRGQQVTLRCSPKSGHDTVSWYQQALGQGPQFIFQYYEEEERQRGNFPDRFSGHQFPNYSSELNVNALLLGDSALYLCASSSPTLWRGDVGEAFFGQGTRLTVV.

CDR3 coding DNA: TGTGCCAGTAGTTTGGGGGGAAACACCGGGGAGCTGTTTTTT. Protein sequence: CASSLGGNTGELFF. This chain links TRBV19 with TRBJ2-2; tentative D call: TRBD2 (6 bases). Germline-derived CDR1 and CDR2 are LNHDA and SQIVND (reference sequence). V dropped 5 bases and J dropped 2 bases, with 9 bases sitting between them. The CDR3 runs 14 residues.

This chain links TRBV3-1 (or the pseudogene TRBV3-2) with TRBJ2-7; 11 nucleotides agree with TRBD1. The CDR3 spans 14 residues. Per the germline V gene, CDR1 is LGHDT and CDR2 is YNNKEL (reference sequence). With V trimmed by 4 bases and J by 1 base, 0 bases remained unmatched. The CDR3 loop reads CASSRDRGSYEQYF. CDR3 nucleotide sequence: TGTGCCAGCAGCCGGGACAGGGGGTCCTACGAGCAGTACTTC.

This clone was recorded only once. The V call is TRBV6-2 or TRBV6-3, the J call TRBJ2-7; no clear D. Trimming left V 5 bases short and J 7 bases short, with 12 bases between. This CDR3 has 12 amino acids. Germline loops: CDR1 MNHEY, CDR2 SVGEGT. In DNA, the CDR3 is TGTGCCAGCAGTGGGCCTCCCTTTGAGCAGTACTTC. This gives the protein CASSGPPFEQYF.

V usage is TRBV20-1 and J usage is TRBJ2-7; TRBD2 matches 7 bases. After removal of 6 bases from V and 3 bases from J, the junction contained 5 bases not matched to a gene. CDR1 and CDR2 from the germline V gene are DFQATT and SNEGSKA (reference sequence). CDR3 length: 12 residues. In nucleotides, the CDR3 is TGCAGTGCCAGTGGACTAGTCTACGAGCAGTACTTC. Translated: CSASGLVYEQYF.

This clone was observed a few times. This chain uses TRBV19 with TRBJ1-5, with a tentative D call TRBD1 (6 bases). The CDR3 covers 13 residues. The V gene's germline CDR1 is LNHDA and CDR2 SQIVND (reference sequence). Trimming stripped 10 bases from V and 7 bases from J, with 17 bases between. This CDR3 reads CATTTGRGQPQHF. The CDR3 bases are TGTGCCACCACAACAGGGAGGGGACAGCCCCAGCATTTT.